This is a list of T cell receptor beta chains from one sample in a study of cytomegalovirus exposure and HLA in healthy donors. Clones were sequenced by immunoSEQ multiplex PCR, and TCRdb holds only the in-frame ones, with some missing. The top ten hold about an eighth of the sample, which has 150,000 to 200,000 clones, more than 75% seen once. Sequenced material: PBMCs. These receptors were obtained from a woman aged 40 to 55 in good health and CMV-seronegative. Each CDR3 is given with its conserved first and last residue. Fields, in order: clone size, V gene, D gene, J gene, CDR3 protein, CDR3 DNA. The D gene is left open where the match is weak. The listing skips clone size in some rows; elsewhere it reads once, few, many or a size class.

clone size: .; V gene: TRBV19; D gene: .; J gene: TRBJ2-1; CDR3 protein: CASSIDRDGSSYNEQFF; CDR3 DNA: TGTGCCAGTAGTATAGATCGTGATGGTAGCTCCTACAATGAGCAGTTCTTC
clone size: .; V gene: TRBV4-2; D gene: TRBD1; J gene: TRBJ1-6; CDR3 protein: CASSQSRQGNSPLHF; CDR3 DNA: TGTGCCAGCAGCCAGAGCCGACAGGGAAATTCACCCCTCCACTTT
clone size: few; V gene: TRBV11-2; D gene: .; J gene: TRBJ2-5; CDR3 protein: CASSLARETQYF; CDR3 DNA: TGTGCCAGCAGCCTCGCACGGGAGACCCAGTACTTC
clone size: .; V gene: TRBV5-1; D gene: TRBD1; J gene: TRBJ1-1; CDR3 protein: CASSLDRGMNTEAFF; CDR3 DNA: TGCGCCAGCAGCTTGGACAGGGGAATGAACACTGAAGCTTTCTTT
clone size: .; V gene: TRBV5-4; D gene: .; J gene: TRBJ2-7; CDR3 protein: CASSPGTHSSYEQYF; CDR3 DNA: TGTGCCAGCAGCCCAGGGACTCACAGCTCCTACGAGCAGTACTTC
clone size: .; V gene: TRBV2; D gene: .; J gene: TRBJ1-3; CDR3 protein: CAGKQNSGNTIYF; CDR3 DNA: TGTGCCGGCAAACAGAACTCTGGAAACACCATATATTTT
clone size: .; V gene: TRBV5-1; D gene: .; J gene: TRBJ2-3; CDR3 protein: CASSPGGSGKQDTQYF; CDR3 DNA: TGCGCCAGCAGCCCAGGGGGTAGCGGGAAGCAAGATACGCAGTATTTT
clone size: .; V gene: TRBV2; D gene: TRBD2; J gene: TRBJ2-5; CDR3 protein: CASRPGAGGYQETQYF; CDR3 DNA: TGTGCCAGCAGACCCGGAGCGGGAGGCTATCAAGAGACCCAGTACTTC
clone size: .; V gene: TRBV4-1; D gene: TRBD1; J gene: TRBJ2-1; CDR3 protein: CASSQGQGVNNEQFF; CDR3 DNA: TGCGCCAGCAGCCAAGGACAGGGGGTCAACAATGAGCAGTTCTTC
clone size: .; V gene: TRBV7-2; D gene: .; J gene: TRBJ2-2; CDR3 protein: CASKPRNTGELFF; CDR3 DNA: TGTGCCAGCAAGCCTCGGAACACCGGGGAGCTGTTTTTT
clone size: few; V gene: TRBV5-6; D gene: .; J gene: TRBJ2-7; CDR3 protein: CASSFRNSYEQYF; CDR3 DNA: TGTGCCAGCAGCTTCAGAAACTCCTACGAGCAGTACTTC
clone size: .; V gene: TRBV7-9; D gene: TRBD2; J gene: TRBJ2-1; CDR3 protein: CASSPRAQRETSYNEQFF; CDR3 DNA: TGTGCCAGCAGCCCACGCGCCCAGCGGGAGACCTCCTACAATGAGCAGTTCTTC
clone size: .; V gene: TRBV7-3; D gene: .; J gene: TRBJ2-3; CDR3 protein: CASSLESDTQYF; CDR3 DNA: TGTGCCAGCAGCTTAGAGTCAGATACGCAGTATTTT
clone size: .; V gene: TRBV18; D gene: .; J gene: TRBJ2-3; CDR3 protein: CASSPPLTDTQYF; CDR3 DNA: TGTGCCAGCTCACCACCCCTCACAGATACGCAGTATTTT
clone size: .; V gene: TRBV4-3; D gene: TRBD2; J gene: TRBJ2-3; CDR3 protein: CASSPGAGWLDTQYF; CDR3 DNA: TGCGCCAGCAGCCCGGGAGCGGGATGGTTAGATACGCAGTATTTT
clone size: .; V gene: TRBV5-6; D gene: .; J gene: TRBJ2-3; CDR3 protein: CASSLVGGSTDTQYF; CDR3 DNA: TGTGCCAGCAGCTTGGTGGGGGGTAGCACAGATACGCAGTATTTT
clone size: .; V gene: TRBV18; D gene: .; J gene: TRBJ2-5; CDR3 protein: CASSPIGGQETQYF; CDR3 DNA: TGTGCCAGCTCACCTATAGGGGGCCAAGAGACCCAGTACTTC
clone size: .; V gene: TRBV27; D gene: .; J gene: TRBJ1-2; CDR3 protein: CASSLGGSVVGYTF; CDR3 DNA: TGTGCCAGCAGTTTGGGTGGCAGCGTCGTCGGCTACACCTTC
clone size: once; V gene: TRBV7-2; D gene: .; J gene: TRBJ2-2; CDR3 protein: CASRPTGGANTGELFF; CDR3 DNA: TGTGCCAGCAGACCGACGGGGGGCGCGAACACCGGGGAGCTGTTTTTT
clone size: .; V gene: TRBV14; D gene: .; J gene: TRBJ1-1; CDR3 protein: CASSQPLARKAFF; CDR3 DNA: TGTGCCAGCAGCCAACCTCTGGCAAGAAAAGCTTTCTTT
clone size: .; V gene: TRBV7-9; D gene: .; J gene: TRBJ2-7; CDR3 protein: CSSSSGPYEQYF; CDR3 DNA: TGTTCCAGCAGCTCTGGCCCCTACGAGCAGTACTTC
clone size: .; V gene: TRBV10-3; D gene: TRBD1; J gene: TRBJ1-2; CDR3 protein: CAISAGQGSYGYTF; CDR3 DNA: TGTGCCATCAGCGCGGGACAGGGAAGCTATGGCTACACCTTC
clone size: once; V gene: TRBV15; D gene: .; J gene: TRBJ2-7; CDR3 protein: CATSRDRRGYEQYF; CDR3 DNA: TGTGCCACCAGCAGGGACAGGAGGGGCTACGAGCAGTACTTC
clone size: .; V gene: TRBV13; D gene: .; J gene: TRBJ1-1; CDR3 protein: CASSPRTGMNTEAFF; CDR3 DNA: TGTGCCAGCAGCCCCCGGACGGGGATGAACACTGAAGCTTTCTTT
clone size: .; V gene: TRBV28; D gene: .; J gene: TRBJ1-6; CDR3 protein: CASILRGNNSPLHF; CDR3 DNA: TGTGCCAGCATCCTTCGGGGGAATAATTCACCCCTCCACTTT
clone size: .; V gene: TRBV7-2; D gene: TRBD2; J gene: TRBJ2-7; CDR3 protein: CASSLMREVVYEQYF; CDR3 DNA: TGTGCCAGCAGCTTAATGCGGGAGGTGGTATACGAGCAGTACTTC
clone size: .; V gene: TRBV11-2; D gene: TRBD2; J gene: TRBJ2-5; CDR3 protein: CASSLTSGGSGYQETQYF; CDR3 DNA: TGTGCCAGCAGCTTGACTAGCGGGGGATCGGGATACCAAGAGACCCAGTACTTC
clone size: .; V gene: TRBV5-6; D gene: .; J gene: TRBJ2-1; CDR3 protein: CASSLIGIGIYNEQFF; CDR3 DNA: TGTGCCAGCAGCTTGATAGGGATCGGGATTTACAATGAGCAGTTCTTC
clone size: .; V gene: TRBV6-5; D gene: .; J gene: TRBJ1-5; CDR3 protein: CASSRGTRQPQHF; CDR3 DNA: TGTGCCAGCAGTCGGGGTACCCGTCAGCCCCAGCATTTT
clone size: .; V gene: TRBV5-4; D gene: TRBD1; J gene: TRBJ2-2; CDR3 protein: CASSRDRGTGGELFF; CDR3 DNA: TGTGCCAGCAGCAGGGACAGGGGCACTGGTGGGGAGCTGTTTTTT
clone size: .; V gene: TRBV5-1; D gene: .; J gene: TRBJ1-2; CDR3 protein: CASSPGLRNYGYTF; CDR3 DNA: TGCGCCAGCAGTCCGGGACTCCGTAACTATGGCTACACCTTC
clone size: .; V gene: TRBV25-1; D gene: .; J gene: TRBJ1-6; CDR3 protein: CASSDHGGVSSPLHF; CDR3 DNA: TGTGCCAGCAGTGACCACGGGGGTGTCTCTTCACCCCTCCACTTT
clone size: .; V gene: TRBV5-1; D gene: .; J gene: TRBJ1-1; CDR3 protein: CASSLVGRTEAFF; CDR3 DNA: TGCGCCAGCAGCTTGGTGGGGAGGACTGAAGCTTTCTTT
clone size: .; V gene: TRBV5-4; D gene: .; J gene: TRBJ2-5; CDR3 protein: CASSSHNEKETQYF; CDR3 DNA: TGTGCCAGCAGCTCTCACAATGAAAAAGAGACCCAGTACTTC
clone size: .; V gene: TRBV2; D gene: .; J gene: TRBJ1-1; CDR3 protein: CASSPRDGPRSEAFF; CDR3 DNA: TGTGCCAGCAGTCCGCGGGACGGTCCGAGATCTGAAGCTTTCTTT
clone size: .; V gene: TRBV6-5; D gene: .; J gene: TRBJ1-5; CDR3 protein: CASSRKAGDQPQHF; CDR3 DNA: TGTGCCAGCAGCCGAAAGGCAGGGGATCAGCCCCAGCATTTT
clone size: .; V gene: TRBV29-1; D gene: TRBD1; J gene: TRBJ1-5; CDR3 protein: CSVRQGFDQPQHF; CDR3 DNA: TGCAGCGTGCGACAGGGGTTTGATCAGCCCCAGCATTTT
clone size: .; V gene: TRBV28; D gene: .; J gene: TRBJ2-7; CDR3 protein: CASSRRDRSRITYEQYF; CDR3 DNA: TGTGCCAGCAGCCGGCGAGACAGGTCCAGAATTACCTACGAGCAGTACTTC
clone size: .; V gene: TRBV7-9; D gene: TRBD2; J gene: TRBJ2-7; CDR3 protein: CASSLAGTSGREQYF; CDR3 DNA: TGTGCCAGCAGCTTAGCCGGGACTAGCGGGAGGGAGCAGTACTTC
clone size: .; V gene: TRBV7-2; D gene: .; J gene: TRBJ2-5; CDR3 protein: CASSLDGEGAQYF; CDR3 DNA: TGTGCCAGCAGCTTAGATGGGGAGGGGGCCCAGTACTTC
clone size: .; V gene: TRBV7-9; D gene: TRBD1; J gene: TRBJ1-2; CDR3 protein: CASSPGTGYGYTF; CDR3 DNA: TGTGCCAGCAGCCCGGGGACAGGGTATGGCTACACCTTC
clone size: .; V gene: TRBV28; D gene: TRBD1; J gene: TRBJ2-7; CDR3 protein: CASSSQGNNEQYF; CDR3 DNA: TGTGCCAGCAGTTCACAGGGGAACAACGAGCAGTACTTC
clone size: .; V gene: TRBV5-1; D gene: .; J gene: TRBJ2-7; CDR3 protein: CASSLGRDLPYEQYF; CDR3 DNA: TGCGCCAGCAGCTTGGGGCGGGACCTTCCCTACGAGCAGTACTTC
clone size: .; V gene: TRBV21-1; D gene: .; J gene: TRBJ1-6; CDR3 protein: CASSSTGLIGPLHF; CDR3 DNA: TGTGCCAGCAGCAGTACAGGGTTAATTGGACCCCTCCACTTT
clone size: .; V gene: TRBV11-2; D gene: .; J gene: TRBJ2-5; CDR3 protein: CASSLSRGTTSLGETQYF; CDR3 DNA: TGTGCCAGCAGCTTATCCCGGGGGACGACTAGTCTTGGCGAGACCCAGTACTTC
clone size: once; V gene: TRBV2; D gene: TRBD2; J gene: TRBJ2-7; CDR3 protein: CASSLTGTSGREQYF; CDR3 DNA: TGTGCCAGCAGCCTTACCGGGACTAGCGGGAGGGAGCAGTACTTC
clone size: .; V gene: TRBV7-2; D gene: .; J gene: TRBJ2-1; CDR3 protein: CASSARTSYSEQFF; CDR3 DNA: TGTGCCAGCAGCGCCCGTACTAGCTACTCTGAGCAGTTCTTC
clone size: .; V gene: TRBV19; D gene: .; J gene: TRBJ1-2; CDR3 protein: CASTQSGMAPNGGYTF; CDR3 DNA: TGTGCCAGTACCCAGTCCGGGATGGCCCCTAATGGGGGCTACACCTTC